The 23 T cell receptor beta chains presented below share a single source sample, sequenced in a study of T-cell reconstitution after alpha-beta-depleted transplantation in children. As it was prepared, the TCRbeta library received unique molecular identifiers. TCRdb re-called the PCR reads through MiXCR, storing one row per CDR3 protein. The repertoire holds some 300,000 distinct CDR3 sequences, around 9.1% seen once, with 7.5% in the top ten. Sequencing used PBMCs, obtained before TCRalphabeta/CD19-depleted stem cell transplant. These receptors were obtained from a boy under three years old with acute myeloid leukemia, due to receive a stem cell transplant.

This clonotype was seen repeatedly, ten times or more. V is TRBV7-9 and J is TRBJ2-3; TRBD1 matches at 8 bases. The CDR3 covers 15 residues. Germline V gene data show CDR1 as SEHNR and CDR2 as FQNEAQ (reference sequence). V lost 5 bases and J lost 3; bases outside the gene matches: 7. CDR3 DNA: TGTGCCAGCAGCCCTTCGACAGGGGCAACAGATACGCAGTATTTT. Amino acid sequence: CASSPSTGATDTQYF. The variable domain in full, with the rest retrieved from reference TRBV7-9 and TRBJ2-3, is DTGVSQNPRHKITKRGQNVTFRCDPISEHNRLYWYRQTLGQGPEFLTYFQNEAQLEKSRLLSDRFSAERPKGSFSTLEIQRTEQGDSAMYLCASSPSTGATDTQYFGPGTRLTVL.

This clonotype was seen a handful of times. This sequence joins TRBV20-1 and TRBJ2-3; D is perhaps TRBD2 (6 bases). The CDR3 is 14 amino acids. Germline loops: CDR1 DFQATT, CDR2 SNEGSKA (reference sequence). The ends were cut back, 2 bases at V and 5 bases at J, with 14 bases in the middle. CDR3 sequence reads: CSARWRDRGDTQYF. The DNA of the CDR3 is TGCAGTGCTAGATGGCGGGACCGGGGAGATACGCAGTATTTT.

With regard to this clonotype: The likely explanation is a read error, given a far larger clone one base away. V and J are TRBV12-3 or TRBV12-4 and TRBJ2-5, with D tentatively TRBD2 (7 bases). The CDR3 loop spans 14 amino acids. The V and J ends lost 5 bases and 5 bases respectively, with 15 bases between them. CDR3 sequence: CASSPLPGGETQYF. Here the CDR3 DNA reads TGTGCCAGCAGTCCTCTACCGGGGGGCGAGACCCAGTACTTC.

Many counts were recorded for this clonotype. The rearrangement uses TRBV5-6 and TRBJ2-7; 7 bases agree with TRBD1. The CDR3 loop spans 13 amino acids. V dropped 4 bases and J dropped 6; count of bases not matched to a gene: 7. Germline loops: CDR1 SGHDT, CDR2 YYEEEE. The CDR3 DNA is TGTGCCAGCAGCAGCGACAGGGTTGGCGAGCAGTACTTC. Translated, it gives CASSSDRVGEQYF.

This clonotype was seen repeatedly, ten times or more. The CDR3 bases are TGCGCCAGCAGCTTGACCAGCGGGGCCTTCTACGAGCAGTACTTC. Residues: CASSLTSGAFYEQYF. This rearrangement joins TRBV5-1 to TRBJ2-7; 7 bases match TRBD2. The CDR3 contains 15 residues. J was trimmed by 3 bases and V by 1 base; bases with no gene match: 7. Germline assignment: CDR1 SGHRS and CDR2 YFSETQ.

Many counts were recorded for this clonotype. This chain links TRBV29-1 with TRBJ2-1, with 11 bases identical to TRBD2. Germline trimming cut 5 bases from V and 1 base from J; bases unmatched to any gene: 10. This CDR3 has 17 residues. Germline V CDR1 and CDR2: SQVTM, ANQGSEA. DNA of the CDR3: TGCAGCGTTCGACTAGCGGGAAGCCTAGGATCCTACAATGAGCAGTTCTTC. As protein: CSVRLAGSLGSYNEQFF.

Many counts were recorded for this clonotype. The rearrangement joins TRBV12-3 or TRBV12-4 to TRBJ2-3; 7 bases fit TRBD2. The V gene end was trimmed by 6 bases and the J gene end by 2 bases; junction bases not matched to a gene: 5. The CDR3 length is 14 residues. The CDR3 sequence is CASRGTSDTDTQYF. In DNA, the CDR3 is TGTGCCAGCAGGGGCACTAGCGACACAGATACGCAGTATTTT.

This clonotype was seen ten or more times. V usage is TRBV9 and J usage is TRBJ1-1; D uncertain. V was clipped by 1 base and J by 0 bases, with 4 bases between them. CDR1 is SGDLS, CDR2 YYNGEE, per germline. The CDR3 runs to 13 residues. This CDR3 reads CASSVQVNTEAFF. The CDR3 DNA follows: TGTGCCAGCAGCGTACAGGTGAACACTGAAGCTTTCTTT. The whole variable domain, filled in from reference TRBV9 and TRBJ1-1, reads DSGVTQTPKHLITATGQRVTLRCSPRSGDLSVYWYQQSLDQGLQFLIQYYNGEERAKGNILERFSAQQFPDLHSELNLSSLELGDSALYFCASSVQVNTEAFFGQGTRLTVV.

This clonotype was counted ten times or more. The rearrangement joins TRBV4-2 to TRBJ2-7; tentatively, D is TRBD1 or TRBD2 (5 bases each). This CDR3 spans 14 amino acids. Trimming took 1 base from V and 7 from J, leaving 14 bases between them. CDR1 and CDR2 (germline): LGHNA, YNFKEQ. CDR3 nucleotide sequence: TGTGCCAGCAGCCAAGCCCGGGACCCCAAGGAGCAGTACTTC. The encoded protein is CASSQARDPKEQYF.

This clonotype was seen more than once but under ten times. The chain carries TRBV20-1 and TRBJ2-3; no definite D call. Germline values: CDR1 DFQATT, CDR2 SNEGSKA (reference sequence). The CDR3 runs 11 residues. V gave up 6 bases and J gave up 6 bases, with 10 bases separating them. The CDR3 sequence: CSALPRDTQYF. In DNA form, the CDR3 reads TGCAGTGCCCTTCCTCGGGATACGCAGTATTTT.

This clonotype was seen many times. The chain employs TRBV12-3 or TRBV12-4 and TRBJ1-5, with TRBD1 matching 10 bases. V was clipped by 6 bases and J by 6 bases; unmatched bases: 2. The CDR3 totals 13 residues. CDR3 sequence reads: CASRGTGAQPQHF. CDR3 sequence (DNA): TGTGCCAGCAGGGGGACAGGGGCTCAGCCCCAGCATTTT.

This clonotype was picked up a small number of times. V is TRBV6-1 and J is TRBJ2-7; possibly TRBD1 for D (5 bases). V lost 2 bases and J lost 2, with 13 bases in between. In germline, CDR1 is MNHNS, CDR2 SASEGT. The CDR3 is 15 residues long. The DNA for the CDR3 is TGTGCCAGCAGTGAACCCACAGGTTTCCCCTACGAGCAGTACTTC. Its translation: CASSEPTGFPYEQYF.

V gene TRBV7-2 combines with J gene TRBJ1-5; D is ambiguous. The length of the CDR3 is 13 residues. Trimming took 0 bases from V and 7 from J, leaving 7 bases between them. Germline V gene data show CDR1 as SGHTA and CDR2 as FQGNSA. The CDR3 spells CASSLASAQPQHF. CDR3 nucleotides: TGTGCCAGCAGCTTAGCAAGTGCACAGCCCCAGCATTTT.

The table lists this clonotype with many counts. The V gene is TRBV29-1, the J gene TRBJ2-7; D is unclear. Germline V lookup: CDR1 SQVTM, CDR2 ANQGSEA. CDR3 length: 11 amino acids. The V end lost 5 bases, the J end lost 6 bases, and 11 bases lay between the germline ends. The CDR3 loop is CSVMGTAEQYF. In DNA, the CDR3 is TGCAGCGTTATGGGTACAGCCGAGCAGTACTTC.

This sequence joins TRBV20-1 and TRBJ2-1, with 14 bases that match TRBD2. CDR1 and CDR2 from the germline V gene are DFQATT and SNEGSKA (reference sequence). The CDR3 is 18 amino acids. V dropped 0 bases and J dropped 4; count of bases not matched to a gene: 8. This CDR3 is CSARDAGLAGGGYNEQFF. For the CDR3, the DNA is TGCAGTGCTAGAGATGCTGGACTAGCGGGGGGAGGATACAATGAGCAGTTCTTC.

This clonotype was seen repeatedly, ten times or more. V usage is TRBV12-3 or TRBV12-4 and J usage is TRBJ2-3; 8 nucleotides match TRBD2. CDR3 length: 15 residues. The V and J ends lost 3 bases and 6 bases, in that order; junction bases with no gene match: 8. CDR3 amino acids: CASSLEPGGVDTQYF. In nucleotides, the CDR3 is TGTGCCAGCAGTTTGGAGCCCGGGGGGGTGGATACGCAGTATTTT.

The sample holds many counts of this clonotype. This rearrangement joins TRBV20-1 to TRBJ2-3; D is undetermined. The CDR3 is 14 residues long. Germline V gene data show CDR1 as DFQATT and CDR2 as SNEGSKA (reference sequence). V lost 6 bases and J 2 bases, leaving 15 bases between the germline ends. The DNA for the CDR3 is TGCAGTGCCGAGAGGAGACTCAACACAGATACGCAGTATTTT. It codes for CSAERRLNTDTQYF.

This clonotype was recorded many times. The chain combines TRBV5-1 with TRBJ2-7; 7 nucleotides align to TRBD2. V dropped 4 bases and J dropped 4; count of bases not matched to a gene: 11. CDR3 size: 15 residues. Germline V CDR1 and CDR2: SGHRS, YFSETQ. The DNA of the CDR3 is TGCGCCAGCAGCATAACCCTAGCGGAACATTACGAGCAGTACTTC. This gives the protein CASSITLAEHYEQYF.

The rearrangement links TRBV28 to TRBJ2-7; TRBD1 matches 7 bases. Germline V CDR1 and CDR2: MDHEN, SYDVKM. J lost 0 bases, V lost 6 bases, and 11 bases had no gene match. The CDR3 consists of 16 residues. CDR3 sequence: CASRPTGPHLSYEQYF. The CDR3 nucleotides read TGTGCCAGCAGGCCGACAGGGCCTCACCTCTCCTACGAGCAGTACTTC.

V usage is TRBV6-6 and J usage is TRBJ2-1; D unclear. Trimming removed 0 bases from V and 10 bases from J, with 4 bases in between. Germline loops: CDR1 MNHNY, CDR2 SVGAGI (reference sequence). This CDR3 is 11 amino acids long. CDR3 loop: CASSYSLEQFF. CDR3 DNA sequence: TGTGCCAGCAGTTACTCACTAGAGCAGTTCTTC.

This clonotype occurred many times. The rearrangement uses TRBV28 and TRBJ2-7; 8 positions agree with TRBD1. Germline CDR1 MDHEN, CDR2 SYDVKM. The CDR3 contains 15 residues. Unmatched junction bases numbered 11, after V lost 6 bases and J lost 4 bases. The CDR3 bases are TGTGCCAGCAGCCACCTAACAGGGGGGAGGTACGAGCAGTACTTC. This codes for CASSHLTGGRYEQYF.

This clonotype was recorded at least ten times. J is TRBJ1-4 and V is TRBV4-3; D call uncertain. V was clipped by 0 bases and J by 7 bases, with 6 bases between them. This CDR3 region has 13 residues. CDR1 and CDR2 (germline): LGHNA, YSLEER. This CDR3 is CASSQDRAEKLFF. The CDR3 DNA is TGCGCCAGCAGCCAAGATCGGGCTGAAAAACTGTTTTTT.

This clonotype was found many times. The chain uses TRBV10-3 and TRBJ2-5; D gene ambiguous. From germline, CDR1 is ENHRY and CDR2 SYGVKD. V shed 0 bases and J shed 0 bases, with 8 bases lying between them. The CDR3 totals 15 residues. The CDR3 reads CAISESAGYQETQYF. In DNA form, the CDR3 reads TGTGCCATCAGTGAGTCAGCAGGCTACCAAGAGACCCAGTACTTC.